Presented here are 14 T cell receptor beta chains from one specimen sequenced in a study of early stage breast cancer tumors (dated by TCRdb to 2016 to 2017). The library was obtained by the immunoSEQ multiplex PCR assay. TCRdb took this table from immuneACCESS and kept in-frame rearrangements with V and J called. Such tables lack part of the clones; where checked against another copy, unresolved V genes explain under half of the gap, and the rest is unexplained. Recorded for this sample are roughly 58,000 clones; 75% to 95% of them occurred a single time. The ten largest account for 4.5% to 5% of the sample. The source material was blood. The source of these receptors is a person aged 70 to 80 with breast cancer.

This sequence joins TRBV6-1 and TRBJ2-3, with D possibly TRBD2 on 5 matching bases. V was trimmed by 4 bases and J by 2 bases, leaving 25 bases between them. This CDR3 comprises 19 residues. CDR1 is MNHNS and CDR2 is SASEGT in the germline V gene. This chain's CDR3 is CASSVYNYRSGTSTDTQYF. The CDR3 region has the DNA TGTGCCAGCAGTGTCTATAATTATAGGAGCGGAACTTCCACAGATACGCAGTATTTT.

The chain combines TRBV28 with TRBJ2-6, with D perhaps matching TRBD1 (5 bases). The V end lost 6 bases, the J end lost 0 bases, and 9 bases lay between the germline ends. Germline CDR1 reads MDHEN; CDR2 reads SYDVKM. The CDR3 contains 15 residues. The CDR3 is CASSLGRSGANVLTF. Here the CDR3 DNA reads TGTGCCAGCAGCTTGGGGCGCTCTGGGGCCAACGTCCTGACTTTC.

The chain has TRBV19 and TRBJ2-5; TRBD2 matches at 7 bases. The junction had 17 bases not matched to a gene; V was cut back by 8 bases and J by 5 bases. CDR1 and CDR2 from the germline V gene are LNHDA and SQIVND (reference sequence). The CDR3 extends over 16 amino acids. The CDR3 sequence is CASCAGDFGARETQYF. CDR3 DNA sequence: TGTGCCAGTTGCGCGGGAGATTTTGGGGCGAGGGAGACCCAGTACTTC.

The chain combines TRBV2 with TRBJ1-4; a possible D gene is TRBD1 (5 bases). Germline values: CDR1 SNHLY, CDR2 FYNNEI. V was pared by 4 bases and J by 8 bases, with 14 bases between. The CDR3 consists of 14 residues. CDR3 in DNA: TGTGCCAGCAGTGTGGGGCTCCTGGGAGAAAAACTGTTTTTT. It yields the protein CASSVGLLGEKLFF.

The chain carries TRBV7-2 and TRBJ1-2; D remains unclear. CDR3 length equals 13 residues. V was trimmed by 1 base and J by 8 bases, leaving 11 bases between them. Germline loops: CDR1 SGHTA, CDR2 FQGNSA. The CDR3 is CASSLESPFGYTF. CDR3 DNA sequence: TGTGCCAGCAGCTTAGAATCCCCTTTCGGCTACACCTTC.

The chain has TRBV7-6 and TRBJ2-1, with D possibly matching TRBD2 (6 bases). The V gene's germline CDR1 is SGHVS and CDR2 FNYEAQ. CDR3 size: 15 residues. V lost 1 base and J 8 bases, leaving 15 bases between the germline ends. In nucleotides, the CDR3 is TGTGCCAGCAGCTTAGGAGGGAGGCCTTTGGATGAGCAGTTCTTC. It specifies CASSLGGRPLDEQFF. Using reference TRBV7-6 and TRBJ2-1 for the parts outside the CDR3, the full variable domain is GAGVSQSPRYKVTKRGQDVALRCDPISGHVSLYWYRQALGQGPEFLTYFNYEAQQDKSGLPNDRFSAERPEGSISTLTIQRTEQRDSAMYRCASSLGGRPLDEQFFGPGTRLTVL.

The J gene is TRBJ2-5, the V gene TRBV7-2, with 8 bases that match TRBD2. Losses at the gene ends were 1 base for V and 7 bases for J; bases not matched to a gene: 11. Germline values: CDR1 SGHTA, CDR2 FQGNSA. This CDR3 spans 16 amino acids. The CDR3: CASSLVGGGLGGTQYF. The CDR3 DNA is TGTGCCAGCAGCTTAGTGGGCGGGGGGTTAGGGGGGACCCAGTACTTC.

The chain links TRBV19 to TRBJ2-3; no clear D. CDR3 length: 13 residues. Germline V gene sequence: CDR1 LNHDA, CDR2 SQIVND (reference sequence). The germline V and J ends were trimmed by 2 bases and 4 bases, with 7 bases remaining between them. CDR3 residues: CASSIYQSDTQYF. In nucleotides, the CDR3 is TGTGCCAGTAGTATATATCAGTCAGATACGCAGTATTTT.

The chain uses TRBV6-6 and TRBJ2-5, with 9 bases matching TRBD2. This CDR3 contains 16 residues. The germline V gene has CDR1 MNHNY and CDR2 SVGAGI (reference sequence). Unmatched junction bases numbered 12, after V lost 5 bases and J lost 5 bases. The CDR3 is CASSPRAGGPGETQYF. The CDR3 DNA reads as TGTGCCAGCAGTCCCCGTGCGGGAGGGCCGGGTGAGACCCAGTACTTC.

This clone has just one count. The gene calls are TRBV19 and TRBJ1-3; D gene uncertain. The V and J ends lost 3 bases and 5 bases respectively, with 11 bases between them. Germline CDR1 is LNHDA and CDR2 is SQIVND (reference sequence). This CDR3 contains 14 residues. The chain's CDR3 is CASSIPGSRNTIYF. In nucleotides, the CDR3 is TGTGCCAGTAGTATCCCCGGTTCAAGAAACACCATATATTTT.

This clone has just a few counts. V usage is TRBV4-1 and J usage is TRBJ1-6; D uncertain. The CDR3 consists of 15 residues. Germline assignment: CDR1 MGHRA and CDR2 YSYEKL. Trimming cost V 0 bases and J 4 bases, with 7 bases left between them. CDR3 in DNA: TGCGCCAGCAGCCAAGATTCCACTTATAATTCACCCCTCCACTTT. Amino acids: CASSQDSTYNSPLHF.

The rearrangement links TRBV2 to TRBJ2-5, with D tentatively TRBD2 (6 bases). CDR1 and CDR2 from the germline V gene are SNHLY and FYNNEI. The CDR3 consists of 11 residues. V lost 11 bases, J lost 5 bases, and 12 bases lay in between. CDR3 coding DNA: TGTGCCTGCGGGGTGGCGGAGACCCAGTACTTC. As protein: CACGVAETQYF.

J is TRBJ1-2 and V is TRBV10-3; D unclear. Germline CDR1 and CDR2: ENHRY and SYGVKD. This CDR3 is 13 amino acids long. V was clipped by 6 bases and J by 3 bases, with 11 bases between them. In DNA form, the CDR3 reads TGTGCCATCAGAATCACAGAGTACTATGGCTACACCTTC. Its translation is CAIRITEYYGYTF.

V is TRBV19 and J is TRBJ2-7, with 7 bases identical to TRBD2. V lost 3 bases, J lost 5 bases, and 7 bases stayed unmatched. Looked up from germline, CDR1 is LNHDA and CDR2 is SQIVND (reference sequence). The CDR3 extends over 14 amino acids. The CDR3 bases are TGTGCCAGTAGTATCCCGTTGCGGGAGCACGAGCAGTACTTC. Translating it yields CASSIPLREHEQYF.